The 3 T cell receptor beta chains presented below share a single source sample, sequenced in a study of response to subunit inactivated influenza vaccine. TCRdb re-derived calls from the RT-PCR reads in MiXCR, one entry per CDR3 protein. The data hold roughly 710,000 distinct CDR3 sequences, with about 14% observed a single time. The sequenced sample was PBMCs from blood, obtained less than 15 days before vaccination. The receptor set was obtained from a middle-aged man who received an inactivated influenza vaccine.

This clonotype turned up a few times. V usage is TRBV7-9 and J usage is TRBJ2-7, with D unresolved. The CDR3 contains 15 residues. CDR1 is SEHNR and CDR2 is FQNEAQ in the germline V gene (reference sequence). V was shortened by 5 bases and J by 2 bases, with 16 bases between the two germline ends. The CDR3 region has the DNA TGTGCCAGCAGCGACGCACGGGCTCGCCCCTACGAGCAGTACTTC. Translation gives CASSDARARPYEQYF.

The gene calls are TRBV7-9 and TRBJ2-1, with 10 bases lining up with TRBD2. The CDR3 length is 15 residues. After removal of 5 bases from V and 6 bases from J, the junction contained 7 bases not matched to a gene. Germline-derived CDR1 and CDR2 are SEHNR and FQNEAQ (reference sequence). The CDR3 DNA reads as TGTGCCAGCAGCCCCGCTCCTAGCGGGGGCAATGAGCAGTTCTTC. Residues: CASSPAPSGGNEQFF.

This clonotype was counted ten times or more. This chain links TRBV2 with TRBJ2-1; D not certain. Germline V gene data show CDR1 as SNHLY and CDR2 as FYNNEI. The V and J ends lost 7 bases and 6 bases respectively, with 13 bases between them. This CDR3 spans 13 amino acids. CDR3: CASISNRGNEQFF. Written as DNA, the CDR3 is TGTGCCAGCATTAGTAATAGAGGCAATGAGCAGTTCTTC.